This TCR beta chain was recovered during a study of CD8+ T cells in alopecia areata. Looking at the study overall: Treated patients took oral tofacitinib at 5 to 10 mg twice daily.

In each case, RNA was isolated and then reverse transcribed into cDNA as the sequencing template. The method was immunoSEQ multiplex PCR; TCRdb's version includes in-frame clones alone and lacks a portion of them. The table has 150,000 or so clones, around 50% seen once. Study results and limitations: Normal-skin resident alphabeta T cells also appear among scalp sample sequences.

CDR3 length: 15 residues. Germline assignment: CDR1 SNHLY and CDR2 FYNNEI. V lost 6 bases and J lost 1; bases outside the gene matches: 7. Concerning this clone itself: Its target is not known.

The material sequenced was CD8+ T cells sorted from blood, taken at week 0. The chain links TRBV2 to TRBJ2-7; TRBD1 matches at 9 bases. This TCR came from a human donor with alopecia areata. The chain's CDR3 is CASRDTGTGSYEQYF. Here the CDR3 DNA reads TGTGCCAGCAGGGACACCGGGACAGGGTCCTACGAGCAGTACTTC.